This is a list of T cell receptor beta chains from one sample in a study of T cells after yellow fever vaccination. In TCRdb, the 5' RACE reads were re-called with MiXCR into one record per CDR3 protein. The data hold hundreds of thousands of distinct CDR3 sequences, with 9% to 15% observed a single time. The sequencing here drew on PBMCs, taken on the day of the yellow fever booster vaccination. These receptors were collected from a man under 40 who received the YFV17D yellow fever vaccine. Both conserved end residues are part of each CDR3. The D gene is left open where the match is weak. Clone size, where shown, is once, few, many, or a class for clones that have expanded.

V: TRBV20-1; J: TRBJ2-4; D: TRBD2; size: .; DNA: TGCAGTGCTGGGACTAGCAGCCGATCCAAAAACATTCAGTACTTC; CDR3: CSAGTSSRSKNIQYF
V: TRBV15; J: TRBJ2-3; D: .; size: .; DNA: TGTGCCACCAGCCAGATTGGTACCACAGATACGCAGTATTTT; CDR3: CATSQIGTTDTQYF
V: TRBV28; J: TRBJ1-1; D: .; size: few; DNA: TGTGCCAGCAGTTTCCCCGGAAACACTGAAGCTTTCTTT; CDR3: CASSFPGNTEAFF
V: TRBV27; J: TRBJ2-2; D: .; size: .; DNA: TGTGCCAGCAGCTATTCCCCAGGTACCGGGGAGCTGTTTTTT; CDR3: CASSYSPGTGELFF
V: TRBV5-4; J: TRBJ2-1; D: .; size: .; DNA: TGTGCCAGCAGCCCGCCGGCGGGCGAGTACAATGAGCAGTTCTTC; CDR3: CASSPPAGEYNEQFF
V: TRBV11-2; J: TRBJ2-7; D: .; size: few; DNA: TGTGCCAGCAGCCTCTCTCGCCACTACGAGCAGTACTTC; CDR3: CASSLSRHYEQYF
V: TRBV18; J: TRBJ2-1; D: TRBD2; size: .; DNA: TGTGCCAGCGCCATTGACCGGACTAGCGGGAGTGTGAATGAGCAGTTCTTC; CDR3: CASAIDRTSGSVNEQFF
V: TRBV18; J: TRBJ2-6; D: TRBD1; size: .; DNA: TGTGCCAGCTCAGCATGGACAGGTTCATTCTCTGGGGCCAACGTCCTGACTTTC; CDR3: CASSAWTGSFSGANVLTF
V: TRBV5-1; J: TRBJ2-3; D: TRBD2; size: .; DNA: TGCGCCAGCCGTAGCGGGAGGGAGCCAGATACGCAGTATTTT; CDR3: CASRSGREPDTQYF
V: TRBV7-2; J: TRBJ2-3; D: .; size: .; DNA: TGTGCCAGCAGCTTAGTTGTCACCCCAGATACGCAGTATTTT; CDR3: CASSLVVTPDTQYF
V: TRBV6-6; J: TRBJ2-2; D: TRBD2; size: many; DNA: TGTGCCGCAGCGGGGGGCGGGGAGCTGTTTTTT; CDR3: CAAAGGGELFF
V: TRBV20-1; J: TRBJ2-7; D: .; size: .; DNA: TGCTGTGCAACTAAGCCGGACTCAGGTTACTCCTACGAGCAGTACTTC; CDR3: CCATKPDSGYSYEQYF
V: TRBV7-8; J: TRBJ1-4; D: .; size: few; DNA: TGTGCCAGCAGCCCACAGGTATTCGGCGAAAAACTGTTTTTT; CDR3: CASSPQVFGEKLFF
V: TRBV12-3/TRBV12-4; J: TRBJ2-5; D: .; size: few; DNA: TGTGCCAGCAGTGGGGGGGCCGGAGAGGAGACCCAGTACTTC; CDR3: CASSGGAGEETQYF
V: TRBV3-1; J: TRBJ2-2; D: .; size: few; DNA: TGTGCCAGCAGCCACTCTTGGGCTGATGACACCGGGGAGCTGTTTTTT; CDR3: CASSHSWADDTGELFF
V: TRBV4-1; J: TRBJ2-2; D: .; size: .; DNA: TGCGCCAGCAGCTCAAGATTTACAGAAGGCACCGGGGAGCTGTTTTTT; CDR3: CASSSRFTEGTGELFF
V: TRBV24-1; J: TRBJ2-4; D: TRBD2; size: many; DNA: TGTGCCACCAGGCCGGGACTAGCGGGAGCTTTAGGCAAAAACATTCAGTACTTC; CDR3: CATRPGLAGALGKNIQYF
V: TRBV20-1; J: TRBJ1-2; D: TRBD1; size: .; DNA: TGCAGTGCTAGCCCGGACAGGGAAGCTAACTATGGCTACACCTTC; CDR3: CSASPDREANYGYTF
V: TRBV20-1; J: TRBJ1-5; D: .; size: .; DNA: TGCAGTGCCCCCCGGGGAGACAATCAGCCCCAGCATTTT; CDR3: CSAPRGDNQPQHF
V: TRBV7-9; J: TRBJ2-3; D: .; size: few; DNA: TGTGCCAGCAGCTTAGCTGGCGTTATCGCGCAGTATTTT; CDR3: CASSLAGVIAQYF
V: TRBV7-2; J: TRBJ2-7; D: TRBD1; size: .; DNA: TGTGCCAGCAGCTTACTCCTAGGGGGCAACGAGCAGTACTTC; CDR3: CASSLLLGGNEQYF
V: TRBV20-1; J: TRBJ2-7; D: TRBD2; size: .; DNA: TGCAGTGCTAGGTCCTCTAGCGGGAGGGCCTACGAGCAGTACTTC; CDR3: CSARSSSGRAYEQYF
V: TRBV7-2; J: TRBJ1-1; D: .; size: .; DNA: TGTGCCAGCAGCCGGACAGTCGAAACTGAAGCTTTCTTT; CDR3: CASSRTVETEAFF
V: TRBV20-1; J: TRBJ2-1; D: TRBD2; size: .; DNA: TGCAGTGCTCGGAGGGCGGGAGGGCCCTCGTATGAGCAGTTCTTC; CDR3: CSARRAGGPSYEQFF
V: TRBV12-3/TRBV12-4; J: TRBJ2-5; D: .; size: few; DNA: TGTGCCAGCAGGCCGAGGAAGAGCCAAGAGACCCAGTACTTC; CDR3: CASRPRKSQETQYF
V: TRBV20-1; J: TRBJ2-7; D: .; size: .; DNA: TGCAGTGCTAGCCCATCCGAAACAGGAGCCTACGAGCAGTACTTC; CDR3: CSASPSETGAYEQYF
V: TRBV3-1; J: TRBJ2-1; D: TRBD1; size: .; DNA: TGTGCCAGCAGCCAAATGACAGGGGCCAACTACAATGAGCAGTTCTTC; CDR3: CASSQMTGANYNEQFF
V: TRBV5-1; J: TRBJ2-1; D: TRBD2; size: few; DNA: TGCGCCAGCAGCCACTGGACTAGCGGGAGGGTTAATGAGCAGTTCTTC; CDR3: CASSHWTSGRVNEQFF
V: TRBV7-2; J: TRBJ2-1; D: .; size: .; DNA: TGTGCCAGCAGCATGGGACCGCACGATGAGCAGTTCTTC; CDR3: CASSMGPHDEQFF
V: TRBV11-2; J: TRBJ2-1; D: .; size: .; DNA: TGTGCCAGCAGCTTAGTCGGTGCGATGCGGACAATCTACAATGAGCAGTTCTTC; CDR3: CASSLVGAMRTIYNEQFF
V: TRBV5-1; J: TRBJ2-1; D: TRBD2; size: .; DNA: TGCGCCAGCAGCGGTGGACTAGCGGGCCTGAGCTCCTACAATGAGCAGTTCTTC; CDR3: CASSGGLAGLSSYNEQFF